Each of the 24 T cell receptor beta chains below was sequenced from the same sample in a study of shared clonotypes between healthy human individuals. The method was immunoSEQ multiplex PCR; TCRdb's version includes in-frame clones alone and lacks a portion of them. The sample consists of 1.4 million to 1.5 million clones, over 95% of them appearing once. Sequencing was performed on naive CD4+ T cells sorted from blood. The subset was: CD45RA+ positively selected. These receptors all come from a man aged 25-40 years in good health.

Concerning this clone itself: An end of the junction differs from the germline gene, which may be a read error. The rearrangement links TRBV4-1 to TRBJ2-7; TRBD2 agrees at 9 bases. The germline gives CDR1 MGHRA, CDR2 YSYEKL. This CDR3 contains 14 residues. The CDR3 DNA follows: TGCGCCAGCAGCCAAGATGATTTGGCTAGCGGGATGAGATTC. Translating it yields CASSQDDLASGMRF.

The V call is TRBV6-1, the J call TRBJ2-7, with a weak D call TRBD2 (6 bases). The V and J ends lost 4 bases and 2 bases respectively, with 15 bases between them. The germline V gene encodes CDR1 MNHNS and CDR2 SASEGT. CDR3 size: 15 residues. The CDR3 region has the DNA TGTGCCAGCAGTGCTCGGGGCGGGGCCCCCTACGAGCAGTACTTC. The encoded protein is CASSARGGAPYEQYF.

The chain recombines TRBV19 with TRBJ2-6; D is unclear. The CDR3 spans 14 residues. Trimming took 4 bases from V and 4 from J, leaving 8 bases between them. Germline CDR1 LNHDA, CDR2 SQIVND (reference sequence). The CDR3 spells CASSTLPGANVLTF. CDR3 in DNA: TGTGCCAGTAGTACCCTGCCCGGGGCCAACGTCCTGACTTTC.

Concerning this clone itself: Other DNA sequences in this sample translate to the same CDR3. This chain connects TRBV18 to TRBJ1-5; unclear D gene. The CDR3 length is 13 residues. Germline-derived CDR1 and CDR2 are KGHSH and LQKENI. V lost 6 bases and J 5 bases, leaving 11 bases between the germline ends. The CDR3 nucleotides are TGTGCCAGCTCCCCCCCCGGGGATCAGCCCCAGCATTTT. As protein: CASSPPGDQPQHF.

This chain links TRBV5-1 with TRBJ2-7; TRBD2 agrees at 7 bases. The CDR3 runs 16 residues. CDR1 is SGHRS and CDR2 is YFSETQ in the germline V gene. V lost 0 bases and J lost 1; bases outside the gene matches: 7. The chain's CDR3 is CASSLVAAGVSYEQYF. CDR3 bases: TGCGCCAGCAGCTTGGTCGCGGCGGGGGTTTCCTACGAGCAGTACTTC.

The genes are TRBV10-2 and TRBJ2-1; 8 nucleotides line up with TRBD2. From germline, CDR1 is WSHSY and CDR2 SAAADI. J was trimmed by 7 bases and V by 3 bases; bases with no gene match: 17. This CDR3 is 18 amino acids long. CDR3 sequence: CASSDRSAIGRALNEQFF. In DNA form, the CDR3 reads TGCGCCAGCAGTGACAGGAGCGCTATCGGGAGGGCCTTGAATGAGCAGTTCTTC.

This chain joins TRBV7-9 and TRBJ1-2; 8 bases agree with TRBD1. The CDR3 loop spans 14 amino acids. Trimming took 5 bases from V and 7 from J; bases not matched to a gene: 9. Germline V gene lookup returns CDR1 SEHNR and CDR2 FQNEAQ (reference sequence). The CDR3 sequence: CASSTDGQGAGYTF. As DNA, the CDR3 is TGTGCCAGCAGCACCGATGGACAGGGTGCTGGCTACACCTTC. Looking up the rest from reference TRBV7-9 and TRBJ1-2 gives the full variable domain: DTGVSQNPRHKITKRGQNVTFRCDPISEHNRLYWYRQTLGQGPEFLTYFQNEAQLEKSRLLSDRFSAERPKGSFSTLEIQRTEQGDSAMYLCASSTDGQGAGYTFGSGTRLTVV.

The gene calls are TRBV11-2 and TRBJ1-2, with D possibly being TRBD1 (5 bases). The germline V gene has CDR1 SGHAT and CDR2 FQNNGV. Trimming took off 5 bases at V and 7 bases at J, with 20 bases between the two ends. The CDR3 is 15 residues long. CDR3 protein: CASSRGASGPAGYTF. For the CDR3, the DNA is TGTGCCAGCAGCCGAGGGGCCTCAGGGCCGGCTGGCTACACCTTC. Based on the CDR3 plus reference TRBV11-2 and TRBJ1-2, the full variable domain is EAGVAQSPRYKIIEKRQSVAFWCNPISGHATLYWYQQILGQGPKLLIQFQNNGVVDDSQLPKDRFSAERLKGVDSTLKIQPAKLEDSAVYLCASSRGASGPAGYTFGSGTRLTVV.

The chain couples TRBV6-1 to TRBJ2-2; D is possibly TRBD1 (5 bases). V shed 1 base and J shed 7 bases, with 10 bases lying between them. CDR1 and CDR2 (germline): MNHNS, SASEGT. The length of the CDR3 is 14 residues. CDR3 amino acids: CASSEGSGYGELFF. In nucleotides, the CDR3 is TGTGCCAGCAGTGAAGGGTCAGGGTACGGGGAGCTGTTTTTT.

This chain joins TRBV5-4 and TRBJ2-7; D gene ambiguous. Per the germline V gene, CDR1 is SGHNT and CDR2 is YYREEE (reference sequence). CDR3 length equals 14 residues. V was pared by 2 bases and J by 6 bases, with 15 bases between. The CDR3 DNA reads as TGTGCCAGCAGCTTCCCAATTACTCCGGGCGAGCAGTACTTC. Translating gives CASSFPITPGEQYF.

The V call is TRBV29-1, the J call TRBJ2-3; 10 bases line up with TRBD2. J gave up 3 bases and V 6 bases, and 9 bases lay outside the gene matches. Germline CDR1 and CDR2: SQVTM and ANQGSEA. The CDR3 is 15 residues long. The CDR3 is CSVDSISGRTDTQYF. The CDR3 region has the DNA TGCAGCGTCGACTCCATTAGCGGGAGGACAGATACGCAGTATTTT.

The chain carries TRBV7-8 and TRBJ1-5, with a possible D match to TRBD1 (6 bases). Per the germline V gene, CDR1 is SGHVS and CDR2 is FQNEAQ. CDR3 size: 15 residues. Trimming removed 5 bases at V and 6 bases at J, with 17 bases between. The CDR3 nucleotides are TGTGCCAGCAGCACAGGGACCCTCCCTTCTCAGCCCCAGCATTTT. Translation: CASSTGTLPSQPQHF.

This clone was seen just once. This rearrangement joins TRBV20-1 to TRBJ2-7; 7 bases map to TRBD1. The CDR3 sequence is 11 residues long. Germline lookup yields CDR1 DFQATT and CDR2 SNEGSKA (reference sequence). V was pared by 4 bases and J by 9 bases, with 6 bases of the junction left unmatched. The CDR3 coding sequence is TGCAGTGCTATGGGACAGCTCTGGCAGTACTTC. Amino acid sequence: CSAMGQLWQYF.

CDR3 region: CSAYKGREQFF. DNA for the CDR3: TGCAGCGCGTACAAGGGCCGGGAGCAGTTCTTC. The chain links TRBV29-1 to TRBJ2-1; D gene uncertain. Per germline, CDR1 SQVTM and CDR2 ANQGSEA. CDR3 size: 11 residues. V was pared by 7 bases and J by 10 bases, with 14 bases between.

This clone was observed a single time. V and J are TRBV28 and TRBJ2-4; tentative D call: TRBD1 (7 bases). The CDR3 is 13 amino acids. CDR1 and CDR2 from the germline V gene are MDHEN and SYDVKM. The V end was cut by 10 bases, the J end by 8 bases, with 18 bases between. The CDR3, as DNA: TGTGCCAACATCAGGGGGAGGAGGGACATTCAGTACTTC. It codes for CANIRGRRDIQYF.

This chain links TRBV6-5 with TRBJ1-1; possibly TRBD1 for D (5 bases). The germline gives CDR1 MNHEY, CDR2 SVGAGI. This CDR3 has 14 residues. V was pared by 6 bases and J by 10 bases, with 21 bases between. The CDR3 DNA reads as TGTGCCAGCAGCCGAGGGGTTGACACATCAGGAGCTTTCTTT. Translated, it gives CASSRGVDTSGAFF.

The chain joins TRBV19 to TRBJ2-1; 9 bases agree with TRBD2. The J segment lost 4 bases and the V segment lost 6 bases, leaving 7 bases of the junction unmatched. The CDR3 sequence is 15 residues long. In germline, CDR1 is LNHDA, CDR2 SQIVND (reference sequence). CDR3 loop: CASRRGRAGYNEQFF. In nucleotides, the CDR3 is TGTGCCAGTAGACGCGGGAGGGCCGGGTACAATGAGCAGTTCTTC.

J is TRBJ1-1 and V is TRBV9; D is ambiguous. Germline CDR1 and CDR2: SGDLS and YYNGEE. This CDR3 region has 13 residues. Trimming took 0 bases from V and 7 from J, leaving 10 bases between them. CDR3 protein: CASSVEEGNEAFF. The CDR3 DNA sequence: TGTGCCAGCAGCGTAGAGGAGGGCAATGAAGCTTTCTTT.

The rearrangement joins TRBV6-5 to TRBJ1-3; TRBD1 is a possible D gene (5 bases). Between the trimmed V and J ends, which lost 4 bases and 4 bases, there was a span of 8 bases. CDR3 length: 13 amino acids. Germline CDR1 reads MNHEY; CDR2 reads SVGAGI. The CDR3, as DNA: TGTGCCAGCAGTTCCAGGGAGGGAAACACCATATATTTT. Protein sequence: CASSSREGNTIYF.

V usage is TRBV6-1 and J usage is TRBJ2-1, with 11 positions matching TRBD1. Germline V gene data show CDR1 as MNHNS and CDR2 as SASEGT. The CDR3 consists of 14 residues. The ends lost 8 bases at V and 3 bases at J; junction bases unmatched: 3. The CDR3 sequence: CASGQGAVYNEQFF. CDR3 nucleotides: TGTGCCAGCGGACAGGGGGCGGTCTACAATGAGCAGTTCTTC.

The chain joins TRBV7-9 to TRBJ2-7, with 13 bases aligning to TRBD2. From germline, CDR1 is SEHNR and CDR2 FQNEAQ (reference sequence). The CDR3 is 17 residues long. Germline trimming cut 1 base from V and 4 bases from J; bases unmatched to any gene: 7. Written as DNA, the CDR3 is TGTGCCAGCAGCTTAGACTTACTAGCGGGAGGGCCTTACGAGCAGTACTTC. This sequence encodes CASSLDLLAGGPYEQYF. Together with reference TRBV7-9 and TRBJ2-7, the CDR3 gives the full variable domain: DTGVSQNPRHKITKRGQNVTFRCDPISEHNRLYWYRQTLGQGPEFLTYFQNEAQLEKSRLLSDRFSAERPKGSFSTLEIQRTEQGDSAMYLCASSLDLLAGGPYEQYFGPGTRLTVT.

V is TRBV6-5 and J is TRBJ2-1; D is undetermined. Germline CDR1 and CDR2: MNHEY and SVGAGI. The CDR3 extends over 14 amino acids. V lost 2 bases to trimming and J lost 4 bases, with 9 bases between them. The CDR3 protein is CASSYDPVYNEQFF. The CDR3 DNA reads TGTGCCAGCAGTTACGACCCCGTGTACAATGAGCAGTTCTTC.

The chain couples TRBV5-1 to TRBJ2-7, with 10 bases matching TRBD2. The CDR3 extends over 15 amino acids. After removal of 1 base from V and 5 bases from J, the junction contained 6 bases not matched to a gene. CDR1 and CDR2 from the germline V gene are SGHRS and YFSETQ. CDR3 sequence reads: CASSLLLAGVDEQYF. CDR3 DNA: TGCGCCAGCAGCTTGCTCCTAGCGGGAGTGGACGAGCAGTACTTC.

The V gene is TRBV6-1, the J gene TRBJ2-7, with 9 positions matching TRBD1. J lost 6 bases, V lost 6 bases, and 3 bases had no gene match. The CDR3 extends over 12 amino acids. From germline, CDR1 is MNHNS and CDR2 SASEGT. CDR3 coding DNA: TGTGCCAGCAGGACAGGGGGTTCCGAGCAGTACTTC. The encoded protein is CASRTGGSEQYF.